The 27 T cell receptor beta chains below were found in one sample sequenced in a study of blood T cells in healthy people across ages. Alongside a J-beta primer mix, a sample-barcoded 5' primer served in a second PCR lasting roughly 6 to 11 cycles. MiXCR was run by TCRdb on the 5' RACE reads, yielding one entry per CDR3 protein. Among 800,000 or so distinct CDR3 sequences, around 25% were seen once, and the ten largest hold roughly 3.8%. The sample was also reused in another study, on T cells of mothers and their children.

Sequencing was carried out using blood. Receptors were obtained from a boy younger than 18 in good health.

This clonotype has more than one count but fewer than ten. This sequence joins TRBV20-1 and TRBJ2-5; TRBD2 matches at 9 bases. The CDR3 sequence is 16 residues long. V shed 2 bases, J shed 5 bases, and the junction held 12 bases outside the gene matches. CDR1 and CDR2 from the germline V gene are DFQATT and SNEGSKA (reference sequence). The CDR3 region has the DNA TGCAGTGCTAGACTAGCGGGATCCTCGAGGGGCGAGACCCAGTACTTC. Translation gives CSARLAGSSRGETQYF.

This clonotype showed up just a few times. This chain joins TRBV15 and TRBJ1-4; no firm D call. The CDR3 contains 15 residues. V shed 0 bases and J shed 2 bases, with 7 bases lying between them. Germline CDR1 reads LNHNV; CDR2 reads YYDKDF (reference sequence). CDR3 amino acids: CATSRDRTTNEKLFF. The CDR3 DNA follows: TGTGCCACCAGCAGAGACAGGACCACTAATGAAAAACTGTTTTTT.

The CDR3 DNA is TGTGCCAGTAGTACCGCGGGACGGCTCTTTACTGAAGCTTTCTTT. It encodes CASSTAGRLFTEAFF. This chain links TRBV19 with TRBJ1-1; TRBD1 might be the D (5 bases). Trimming stripped 4 bases from V and 5 bases from J, with 17 bases between. The CDR3 extends over 15 amino acids. The germline CDR1 and CDR2 sequences are LNHDA and SQIVND (reference sequence).

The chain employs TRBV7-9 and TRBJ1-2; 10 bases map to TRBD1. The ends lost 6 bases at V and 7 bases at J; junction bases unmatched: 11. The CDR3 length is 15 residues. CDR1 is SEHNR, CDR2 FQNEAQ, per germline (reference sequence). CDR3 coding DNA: TGTGCCAGCAGTCACTCCGGGACAGGGGCCCTTGGCTACACCTTC. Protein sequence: CASSHSGTGALGYTF. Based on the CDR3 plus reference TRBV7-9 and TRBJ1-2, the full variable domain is DTGVSQNPRHKITKRGQNVTFRCDPISEHNRLYWYRQTLGQGPEFLTYFQNEAQLEKSRLLSDRFSAERPKGSFSTLEIQRTEQGDSAMYLCASSHSGTGALGYTFGSGTRLTVV.

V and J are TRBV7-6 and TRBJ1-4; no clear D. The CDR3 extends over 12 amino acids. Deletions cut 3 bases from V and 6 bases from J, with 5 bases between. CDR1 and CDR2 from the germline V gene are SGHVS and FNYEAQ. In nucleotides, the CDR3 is TGTGCCAGCAGCTTTACAGATGAAAAACTGTTTTTT. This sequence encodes CASSFTDEKLFF.

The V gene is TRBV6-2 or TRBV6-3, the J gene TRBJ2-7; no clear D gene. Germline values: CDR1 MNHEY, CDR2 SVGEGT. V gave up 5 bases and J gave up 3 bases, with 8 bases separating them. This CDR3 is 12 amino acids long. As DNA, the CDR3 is TGTGCCAGCAGTGAGGAGTACTACGAGCAGTACTTC. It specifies CASSEEYYEQYF.

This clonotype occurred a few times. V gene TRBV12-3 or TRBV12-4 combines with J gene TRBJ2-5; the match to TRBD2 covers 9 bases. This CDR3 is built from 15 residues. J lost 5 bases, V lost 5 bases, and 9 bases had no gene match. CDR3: CASSPGTSPRETQYF. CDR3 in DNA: TGTGCCAGCAGTCCCGGGACTAGCCCCCGGGAGACCCAGTACTTC.

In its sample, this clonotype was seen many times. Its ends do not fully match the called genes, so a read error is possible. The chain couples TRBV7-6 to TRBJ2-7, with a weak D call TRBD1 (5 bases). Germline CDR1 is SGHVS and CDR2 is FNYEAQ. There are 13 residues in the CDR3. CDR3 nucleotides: TGTGCTAGCAGCTTAGCCAGGGACTACGAGCAGTACTTC. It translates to CASSLARDYEQYF.

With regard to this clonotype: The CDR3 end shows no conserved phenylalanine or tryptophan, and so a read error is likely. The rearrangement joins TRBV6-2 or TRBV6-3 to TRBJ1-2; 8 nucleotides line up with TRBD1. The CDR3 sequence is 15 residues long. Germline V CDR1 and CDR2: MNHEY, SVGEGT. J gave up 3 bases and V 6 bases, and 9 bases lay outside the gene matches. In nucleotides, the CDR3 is TGTGCCAGCAGCAGCTACGGGACAGGAGACTATGGCTACACCTTG. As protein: CASSSYGTGDYGYTL.

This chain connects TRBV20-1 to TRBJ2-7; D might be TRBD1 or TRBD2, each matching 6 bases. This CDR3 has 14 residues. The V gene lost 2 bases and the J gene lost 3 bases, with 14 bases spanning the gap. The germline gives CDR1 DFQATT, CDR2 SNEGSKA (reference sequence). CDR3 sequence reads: CSARRVRGVYEQYF. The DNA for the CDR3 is TGCAGTGCTAGAAGGGTTAGGGGGGTCTACGAGCAGTACTTC.

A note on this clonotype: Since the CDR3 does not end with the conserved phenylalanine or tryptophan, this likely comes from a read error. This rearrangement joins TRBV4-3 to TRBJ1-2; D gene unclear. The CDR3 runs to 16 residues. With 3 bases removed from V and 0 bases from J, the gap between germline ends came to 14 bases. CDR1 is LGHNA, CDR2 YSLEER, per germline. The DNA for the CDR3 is TGCGCCAGCAGCCACCTCTTGGATATAGCTAACTATGGCTACACCTCC. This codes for CASSHLLDIANYGYTS.

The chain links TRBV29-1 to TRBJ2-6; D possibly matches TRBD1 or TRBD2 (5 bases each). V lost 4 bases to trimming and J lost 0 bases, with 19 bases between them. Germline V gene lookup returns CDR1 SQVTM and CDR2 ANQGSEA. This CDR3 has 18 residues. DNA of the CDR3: TGCAGCGTTGGTACAACTCCGGGACGGAACTCTGGGGCCAACGTCCTGACTTTC. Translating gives CSVGTTPGRNSGANVLTF.

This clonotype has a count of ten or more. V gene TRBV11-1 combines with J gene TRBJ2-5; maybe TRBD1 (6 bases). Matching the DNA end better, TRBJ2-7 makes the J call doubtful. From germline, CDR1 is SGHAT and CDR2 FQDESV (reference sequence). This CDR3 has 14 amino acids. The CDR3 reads CASSFATGAYEQYF. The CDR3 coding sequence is TGTGCCAGCAGCTTTGCGACAGGAGCCTACGAGCAGTACTTC.

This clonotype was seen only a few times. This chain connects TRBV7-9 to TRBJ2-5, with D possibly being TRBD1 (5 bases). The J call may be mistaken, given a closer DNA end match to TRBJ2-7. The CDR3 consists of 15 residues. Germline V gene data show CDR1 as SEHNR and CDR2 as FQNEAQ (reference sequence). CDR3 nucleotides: TGTGCCAGCAGCTTATCGGACGTCCAGGGCTACGAGCAGTACTTC. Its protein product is CASSLSDVQGYEQYF.

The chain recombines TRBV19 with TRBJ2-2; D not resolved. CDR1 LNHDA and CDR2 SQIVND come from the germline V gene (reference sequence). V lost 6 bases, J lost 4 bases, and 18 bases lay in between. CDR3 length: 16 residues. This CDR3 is CASRPPARLTTGELFF. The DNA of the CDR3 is TGTGCCAGTAGGCCCCCCGCGAGGCTCACCACCGGGGAGCTGTTTTTT.

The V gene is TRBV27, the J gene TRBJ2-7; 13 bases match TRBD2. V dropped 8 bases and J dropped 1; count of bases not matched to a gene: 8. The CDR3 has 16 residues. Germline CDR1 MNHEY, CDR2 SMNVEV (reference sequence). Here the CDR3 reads CASARTSGRVSYEQYF. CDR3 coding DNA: TGTGCCAGCGCCCGGACTAGCGGGAGAGTATCCTACGAGCAGTACTTC.

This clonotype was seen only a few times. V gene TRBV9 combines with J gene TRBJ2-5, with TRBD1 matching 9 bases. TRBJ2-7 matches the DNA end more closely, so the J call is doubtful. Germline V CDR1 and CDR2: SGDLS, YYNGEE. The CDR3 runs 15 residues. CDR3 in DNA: TGTGCCAGCCGCATCCGGGACAGGGTATGCTACGAGCAGTACTTC. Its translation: CASRIRDRVCYEQYF.

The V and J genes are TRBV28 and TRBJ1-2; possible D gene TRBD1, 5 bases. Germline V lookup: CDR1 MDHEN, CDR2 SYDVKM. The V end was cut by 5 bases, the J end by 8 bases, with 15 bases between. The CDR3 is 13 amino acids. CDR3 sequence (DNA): TGTGCCAGCAGTCAGCCGGGGGTGGGAGGCTACACCTTC. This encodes CASSQPGVGGYTF.

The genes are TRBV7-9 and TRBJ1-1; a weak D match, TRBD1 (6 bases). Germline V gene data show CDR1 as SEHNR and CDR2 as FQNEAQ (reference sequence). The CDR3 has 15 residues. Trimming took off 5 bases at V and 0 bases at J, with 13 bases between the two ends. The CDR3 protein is CASSNRAIMNTEAFF. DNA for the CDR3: TGTGCCAGCAGCAACAGGGCGATAATGAACACTGAAGCTTTCTTT.

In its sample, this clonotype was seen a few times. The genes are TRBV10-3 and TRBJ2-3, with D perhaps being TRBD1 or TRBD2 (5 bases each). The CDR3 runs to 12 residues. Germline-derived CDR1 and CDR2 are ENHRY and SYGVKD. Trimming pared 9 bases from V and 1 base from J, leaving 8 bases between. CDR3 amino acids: CAIWDGTDTQYF. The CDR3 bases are TGTGCCATTTGGGACGGCACAGATACGCAGTATTTT.

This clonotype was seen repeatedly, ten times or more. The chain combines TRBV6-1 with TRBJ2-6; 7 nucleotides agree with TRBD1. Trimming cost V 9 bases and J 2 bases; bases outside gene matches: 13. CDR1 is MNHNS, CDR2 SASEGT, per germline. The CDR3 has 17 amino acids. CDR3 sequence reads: CASGFRQGNAGANVLTF. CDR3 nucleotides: TGTGCCAGTGGATTCCGACAGGGTAATGCTGGGGCCAACGTCCTGACTTTC.

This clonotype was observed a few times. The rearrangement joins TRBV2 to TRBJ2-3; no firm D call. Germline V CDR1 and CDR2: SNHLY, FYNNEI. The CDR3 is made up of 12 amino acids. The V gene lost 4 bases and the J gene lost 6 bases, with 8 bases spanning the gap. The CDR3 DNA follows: TGTGCCAGCAGTGTTATGGGGGATACGCAGTATTTT. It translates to CASSVMGDTQYF. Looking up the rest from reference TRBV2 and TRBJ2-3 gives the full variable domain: EPEVTQTPSHQVTQMGQEVILRCVPISNHLYFYWYRQILGQKVEFLVSFYNNEISEKSEIFDDQFSVERPDGSNFTLKIRSTKLEDSAMYFCASSVMGDTQYFGPGTRLTVL.

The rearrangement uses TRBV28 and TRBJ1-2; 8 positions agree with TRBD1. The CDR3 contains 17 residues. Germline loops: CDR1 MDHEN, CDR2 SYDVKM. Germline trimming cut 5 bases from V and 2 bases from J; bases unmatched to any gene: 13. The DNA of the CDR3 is TGTGCCAGCAGTCTGCAGGGGGCTTCGCTAGCCAACTATGGCTACACCTTC. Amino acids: CASSLQGASLANYGYTF.

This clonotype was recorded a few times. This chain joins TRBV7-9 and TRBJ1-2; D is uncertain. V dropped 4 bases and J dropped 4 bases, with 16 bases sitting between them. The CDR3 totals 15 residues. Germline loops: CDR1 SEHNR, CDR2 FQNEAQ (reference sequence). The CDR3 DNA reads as TGTGCCAGCAGCTCTCCCGGCCGGACGATCTATGGCTACACCTTC. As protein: CASSSPGRTIYGYTF.

The CDR3 protein is CASSSRQGNEKLFF. The CDR3 nucleotides read TGTGCCAGCAGCTCTAGACAGGGTAATGAAAAACTGTTTTTT. This chain links TRBV2 with TRBJ1-4, with 7 bases that match TRBD1. Unmatched junction bases numbered 5, after V lost 6 bases and J lost 4 bases. The V gene's germline CDR1 is SNHLY and CDR2 FYNNEI. This CDR3 region has 14 residues.

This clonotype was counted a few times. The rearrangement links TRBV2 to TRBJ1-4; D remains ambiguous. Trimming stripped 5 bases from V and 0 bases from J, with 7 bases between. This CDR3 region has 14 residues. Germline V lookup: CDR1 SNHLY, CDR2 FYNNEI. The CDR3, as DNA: TGTGCCAGCAGTCCCTATGCAACTAATGAAAAACTGTTTTTT. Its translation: CASSPYATNEKLFF.

The CDR3 DNA reads TGTGCTAGTGGGGTCCTATTGGGGAAGGACACCGGGGAGCTGTTTTTT. This translates into CASGVLLGKDTGELFF. J is TRBJ2-2 and V is TRBV12-5; D ambiguous. Germline CDR1 is LGHNT and CDR2 is FRNRAP. The CDR3 contains 16 residues. The germline V and J ends were trimmed by 6 bases and 3 bases, with 17 bases remaining between them.